The rows below give T cell receptor beta chains drawn from one sample of a study of molecular identifiers for immune sequencing clone quantification. TCRdb recomputed calls from the PCR reads with MiXCR, one row per CDR3 protein. The table has approximately 59,000 distinct CDR3 sequences, around 20% seen once. Input material: naive CD8+ T cells from blood, with Jurkat cell RNA spiked in. Every receptor here comes from a human donor in good health. Some libraries in this study had Jurkat cell RNA spiked in. Both conserved end residues are part of each CDR3. The order of the fields is clone size, D gene, J gene, V gene, CDR3 DNA, CDR3 protein. D genes are given only for firm matches. Not every row has a clone size; where given, it reads once, few, many or a size class.

size: many
D: .
J: TRBJ2-3
V: TRBV27
DNA: TGTGCCAGCAGTTTAGAGGGCCCTTATTTGTCAGATACGCAGTATTTT
CDR3: CASSLEGPYLSDTQYF

size: many
D: .
J: TRBJ2-1
V: TRBV7-8
DNA: TGTGCCAGCAGCTCCCGGGACACCTCTAGTCCCAATGAGCAGTTCTTC
CDR3: CASSSRDTSSPNEQFF

size: many
D: .
J: TRBJ2-7
V: TRBV20-1
DNA: TGCAGTGCTGAAGAGACTAGGGGAGGCTACGAGCAGTACTTC
CDR3: CSAEETRGGYEQYF

size: many
D: .
J: TRBJ1-6
V: TRBV28
DNA: TGTGCCAGCACGGCAGCTCTTTGGTCACCCCTCCACTTT
CDR3: CASTAALWSPLHF

size: many
D: TRBD2
J: TRBJ2-3
V: TRBV28
DNA: TGTGCCAGCAGCTCAACCTCAGCGGGAGCTCCTAGCACAGATACGCAGTATTTT
CDR3: CASSSTSAGAPSTDTQYF

size: .
D: .
J: TRBJ2-1
V: TRBV4-3
DNA: TGCGCCAGCGGCCAAGATCGAGCGGGCGCGGGCAATGAGCAGTTCTTC
CDR3: CASGQDRAGAGNEQFF

size: .
D: TRBD1
J: TRBJ2-1
V: TRBV23-1
DNA: TGCGCCAGCAGTCAACCCTGGACAAGCCAGGGGGCCCATGATCCTACATGCAATGAGCAGTTCTTC
CDR3: CASSQPWTSQGAHDPTCNEQFF

size: .
D: TRBD1
J: TRBJ2-4
V: TRBV2
DNA: TGTGCCAGCACCGACCCACCGACAGGGAACAAAAACATTCAGTACTTC
CDR3: CASTDPPTGNKNIQYF

size: .
D: TRBD2
J: TRBJ2-1
V: TRBV11-3
DNA: TGTGCCAGCAGCTTTATAGCGGGACCATACAATGAGCAGTTCTTC
CDR3: CASSFIAGPYNEQFF

size: .
D: .
J: TRBJ2-1
V: TRBV27
DNA: TGTGCCAGCAGTTTAATGGGCTCCACGCCGGGCTACAATGAGCAGTTCTTC
CDR3: CASSLMGSTPGYNEQFF

size: many
D: TRBD2
J: TRBJ2-7
V: TRBV7-9
DNA: TGTGCCAGCAGGTTAGGGACTAGCGGGCCCCGAGGCGAGCAGTACTTC
CDR3: CASRLGTSGPRGEQYF

size: many
D: TRBD2
J: TRBJ2-1
V: TRBV4-1
DNA: TGCGCCAGCAGGACTACCGGGACTAGCGTCGACAATGAGCAGTTCTTC
CDR3: CASRTTGTSVDNEQFF

size: many
D: TRBD1
J: TRBJ1-2
V: TRBV20-1
DNA: TGCAGTGCTAGATCGGACAGGGGGGGCTATGGCTACACCTTC
CDR3: CSARSDRGGYGYTF

size: many
D: .
J: TRBJ2-1
V: TRBV4-3
DNA: TGCGCCAGCAGCTTCCGACTGGACCGGGATGAGCAGTTCTTC
CDR3: CASSFRLDRDEQFF

size: many
D: .
J: TRBJ2-1
V: TRBV7-8
DNA: TGTGCCAGCAGCTTAGTTGCCCAAAGCAATGAGCAGTTCTTC
CDR3: CASSLVAQSNEQFF

size: many
D: .
J: TRBJ2-7
V: TRBV4-3
DNA: TGCGCCAGCAGCCAAGGCCAGTTCTACGAGCAGTACTTC
CDR3: CASSQGQFYEQYF

size: many
D: .
J: TRBJ2-7
V: TRBV6-5
DNA: TGTGCCAGCAGTTACTCCCAGGGTACCGAGCAGTACTTC
CDR3: CASSYSQGTEQYF

size: many
D: TRBD1
J: TRBJ1-1
V: TRBV29-1
DNA: TGCAGCGTTGAAGACCAAAGGACAGGGCTTAATGAAGCTTTCTTT
CDR3: CSVEDQRTGLNEAFF

size: .
D: TRBD2
J: TRBJ2-3
V: TRBV6-5
DNA: TGTGCCAGCCGTTACGAGTTAGCGGGAGGAACTAGCACAGATACGCAATATTTT
CDR3: CASRYELAGGTSTDTQYF

size: many
D: .
J: TRBJ2-3
V: TRBV4-2
DNA: TGTGCCAGCAGCCACCCCACAGATACGCAGTATTTT
CDR3: CASSHPTDTQYF

size: once
D: .
J: TRBJ2-7
V: TRBV6-1
DNA: TGTGCCACCACCTGGGCGGGCCTCAACGAGCAGTACTTC
CDR3: CATTWAGLNEQYF